Given below is one T cell receptor beta chain in context. Its specificity is unknown. This specimen comes from a study of cytomegalovirus exposure and HLA in healthy donors. Study details: Drawn from HLA-typed donors, roughly 87 million unique TCRs were held in an early data release. Study outcomes and limitations: DRB1 showed the most TCR associations and HLA-C the fewest in a later analysis, as rates varied by HLA locus. A previous analysis found most TCR beta V segments productive roughly 87% or roughly 30% of the time.

The CDR3 loop spans 15 amino acids. Trimming removed 0 bases from V and 2 bases from J; junction bases left unmatched: 3. Germline V lookup: CDR1 MNHEY, CDR2 SVGAGI. The study ran its PCR with 60 Vbeta and 13 Jbeta primers. Profiling relied on immunoSEQ multiplex PCR, and the TCRdb table lists in-frame clones only, not all of them. The sample shows approximately 110,000 clones, roughly four fifths of them seen only once. In nominal health when sampled, donors likely had unrecorded immune exposures nonetheless. Sample: PBMCs. The clonotype comes from a woman aged 50 to 60 in good health and CMV-seropositive. The chain employs TRBV6-5 and TRBJ2-7, with 8 bases lining up with TRBD1. The CDR3 region is CASSYSGTGTYEQYF. The CDR3 DNA reads as TGTGCCAGCAGTTACTCCGGGACAGGTACCTACGAGCAGTACTTC.